The 16 T cell receptor beta chains given below trace back to one sample, sequenced in a study of long-term antiretroviral therapy in people with HIV. At survey level, the immunoSEQ assay was run in its v3.0 version. Using immunoSEQ multiplex PCR, the repertoire was profiled, and TCRdb retains in-frame clones only, with some absent. Here the sample spans tens of thousands of clones, approximately 94% being singletons. Sequencing used unsorted PBMCs, obtained 4.1 years after starting antiretroviral therapy. These receptors came from a woman aged 45 to 65 with HIV.

The chain combines TRBV7-2 with TRBJ2-7; D unresolved. Trimming removed 3 bases from V and 0 bases from J, with 12 bases in between. The CDR3 loop spans 15 amino acids. The germline gives CDR1 SGHTA, CDR2 FQGNSA. The CDR3 DNA sequence: TGTGCCAGCAGCTTTGACTCGAGGAGCTCCTACGAGCAGTACTTC. Translating gives CASSFDSRSSYEQYF.

The chain combines TRBV7-2 with TRBJ2-5; 7 positions agree with TRBD2. Unmatched junction bases numbered 4, after V lost 3 bases and J lost 0 bases. The CDR3 runs 15 residues. CDR1 and CDR2 from the germline V gene are SGHTA and FQGNSA. The CDR3 is CASSLGLPYQETQYF. The CDR3 nucleotides are TGTGCCAGCAGCTTGGGACTACCGTACCAAGAGACCCAGTACTTC.

CDR3 bases: TGTGCCAGCTCAGCTCTTGGGGACGAGCAGTACTTC. This sequence encodes CASSALGDEQYF. V and J are TRBV18 and TRBJ2-7, with D unresolved. The CDR3 is made up of 12 amino acids. The V gene's germline CDR1 is KGHSH and CDR2 LQKENI. Trimming shortened V by 5 bases and J by 5 bases, and 10 bases separated the two germline ends.

The chain carries TRBV7-8 and TRBJ1-1; D is perhaps TRBD1 (6 bases). CDR3 length equals 15 residues. Germline CDR1 and CDR2: SGHVS and FQNEAQ. V was cut by 8 bases and J by 3 bases, with 19 bases left in between. The CDR3 region is CASLKAAGVYTEAFF. The CDR3 DNA follows: TGTGCCAGCCTCAAAGCGGCAGGGGTGTACACTGAAGCTTTCTTT.

The chain links TRBV19 to TRBJ1-1, with unresolved D. There are 12 residues in the CDR3. Trimming pared 10 bases from V and 1 base from J, leaving 10 bases between. Per germline, CDR1 LNHDA and CDR2 SQIVND (reference sequence). CDR3 loop: CAISAGNTEAFF. CDR3 coding DNA: TGTGCCATTTCGGCGGGGAACACTGAAGCTTTCTTT.

About this clone itself: Other DNA sequences in this sample translate to the same CDR3. The chain joins TRBV20-1 to TRBJ2-5, with D possibly matching TRBD1 (6 bases). The CDR3 consists of 11 residues. Germline CDR1 and CDR2: DFQATT and SNEGSKA (reference sequence). V was cut by 6 bases and J by 5 bases, with 10 bases left in between. The CDR3 loop is CSAGRGETQYF. DNA for the CDR3: TGCAGTGCGGGCAGGGGTGAGACCCAGTACTTC.

This clone showed up just a few times. V gene TRBV7-9 combines with J gene TRBJ2-7; D is perhaps TRBD1 or TRBD2 (5 bases each). The CDR3 has 15 amino acids. Germline V gene lookup returns CDR1 SEHNR and CDR2 FQNEAQ (reference sequence). Trimming cost V 1 base and J 2 bases, with 12 bases left between them. For the CDR3, the DNA is TGTGCCAGCAGCTTAGTTTCGGGACGGGCCTACGAGCAGTACTTC. Translated: CASSLVSGRAYEQYF.

The chain has TRBV5-1 and TRBJ1-5; D might be TRBD1 (5 bases). The CDR3 sequence is 14 residues long. Germline CDR1 reads SGHRS; CDR2 reads YFSETQ. Trimming cost V 3 bases and J 6 bases, with 13 bases left between them. The DNA for the CDR3 is TGCGCCAGCAGCTCGGGACTGAGCGGTCAGCCCCAGCATTTT. Its protein is CASSSGLSGQPQHF. The full variable domain, in which reference TRBV5-1 and TRBJ1-5 provide the parts outside the CDR3, is KAGVTQTPRYLIKTRGQQVTLSCSPISGHRSVSWYQQTPGQGLQFLFEYFSETQRNKGNFPGRFSGRQFSNSRSEMNVSTLELGDSALYLCASSSGLSGQPQHFGDGTRLSIL.

The rearrangement links TRBV9 to TRBJ1-1; D ambiguous. V was shortened by 4 bases and J by 1 base, with 5 bases between the two germline ends. Per the germline V gene, CDR1 is SGDLS and CDR2 is YYNGEE. The CDR3 has 12 amino acids. The DNA of the CDR3 is TGTGCCAGCAGCCCTCAGAACACTGAAGCTTTCTTT. Its translation is CASSPQNTEAFF. The variable domain in full, with the rest retrieved from reference TRBV9 and TRBJ1-1, is DSGVTQTPKHLITATGQRVTLRCSPRSGDLSVYWYQQSLDQGLQFLIQYYNGEERAKGNILERFSAQQFPDLHSELNLSSLELGDSALYFCASSPQNTEAFFGQGTRLTVV.

This clone was found once. V gene TRBV6-4 combines with J gene TRBJ2-7, with 8 bases aligning to TRBD1. This CDR3 spans 13 amino acids. V gave up 8 bases and J gave up 7 bases; unmatched junction bases: 10. Per germline, CDR1 MRHNA and CDR2 SNTAGT. The CDR3 coding sequence is TGTGCCAGCCTCGAAACAGGGGGAAGGGAGCAGTACTTC. Its translation is CASLETGGREQYF.

V gene TRBV5-6 combines with J gene TRBJ2-1, with 12 bases aligning to TRBD2. The CDR3 is 16 residues long. The V gene end was trimmed by 3 bases and the J gene end by 8 bases; junction bases not matched to a gene: 9. The germline CDR1 and CDR2 sequences are SGHDT and YYEEEE. The CDR3 DNA follows: TGTGCCAGCAGCTCCGGGACTAGCGGGTTCCTCGATGAGCAGTTCTTC. It specifies CASSSGTSGFLDEQFF.

This rearrangement joins TRBV9 to TRBJ1-1; no clear D gene. The CDR3 is 15 residues long. The germline V gene encodes CDR1 SGDLS and CDR2 YYNGEE. Trimming shortened V by 0 bases and J by 2 bases, and 11 bases separated the two germline ends. The DNA of the CDR3 is TGTGCCAGCAGCGTAGCTCCAGGTACCAACACTGAAGCTTTCTTT. Its protein is CASSVAPGTNTEAFF.

V gene TRBV7-9 combines with J gene TRBJ1-1; D is ambiguous. Germline CDR1 is SEHNR and CDR2 is FQNEAQ (reference sequence). Deletions cut 9 bases from V and 3 bases from J, with 14 bases between. CDR3 size: 13 residues. The CDR3 coding sequence is TGTGCCAGTGGGCCTACCTCGGACACTGAAGCTTTCTTT. Translation: CASGPTSDTEAFF.

V and J are TRBV5-8 and TRBJ1-3; D is unresolved. The V and J ends lost 8 bases and 2 bases respectively, with 11 bases between them. This CDR3 has 13 residues. Per germline, CDR1 SGHTS and CDR2 YDEGEE. The CDR3 region has the DNA TGTGCCAGTACCCTGGAAGCTGGAAACACCATATATTTT. This encodes CASTLEAGNTIYF.

In this sample, this clone turned up a few times. One end of the junction fails to match germline, which may point to a read error. This chain joins TRBV7-7 and TRBJ2-1; 7 bases align to TRBD2. CDR3 length: 16 amino acids. CDR1 is SSHAT, CDR2 FNYEAQ, per germline (reference sequence). The CDR3 protein is CASSPAGSAGDNEQFF. The CDR3 DNA reads as TGTGCTAGCAGCCCAGCGGGATCTGCGGGGGACAATGAGCAGTTCTTC.

This clone was found once. The chain has TRBV14 and TRBJ1-6, with D possibly matching TRBD1 (5 bases). Germline CDR1 and CDR2: SGHDN and FVKESK. V lost 1 base, J lost 9 bases, and 10 bases lay in between. The CDR3 has 14 residues. The CDR3 coding sequence is TGTGCCAGCAGCCAAGCCCTTGACAGTTCACCCCTCCACTTT. Translated: CASSQALDSSPLHF.